The 8 T cell receptor beta chains below come from one sample, sequenced in a study of CD8 T cells in Susac syndrome. Random hexamers were used to reverse transcribe an amount of roughly 0.5 to 1 ug RNA. TCRdb used MiXCR to reprocess the immunoSEQ multiplex PCR reads, holding one entry per CDR3 protein. The table includes some 180,000 distinct CDR3 sequences, approximately 94% detected once. The sequenced sample was CD4+ T cells from PBMCs. Source of these receptors: a human donor in good health.

This chain uses TRBV5-1 with TRBJ2-5; TRBD2 is a possible D gene (6 bases). The V and J ends lost 1 base and 5 bases respectively, with 15 bases between them. Per the germline V gene, CDR1 is SGHRS and CDR2 is YFSETQ. The CDR3 has 15 residues. CDR3 sequence: CASSLNPRRGETQYF. The CDR3, as DNA: TGCGCCAGCAGCTTGAACCCTCGGAGGGGCGAGACCCAGTACTTC.

This clonotype has a single count. The V and J genes are TRBV20-1 and TRBJ1-6; possible D gene TRBD1, 5 bases. Germline CDR1 reads DFQATT; CDR2 reads SNEGSKA (reference sequence). Trimming took off 6 bases at V and 10 bases at J, with 19 bases between the two ends. The CDR3 extends over 14 amino acids. As DNA, the CDR3 is TGCAGTGCAAGGGGAGGCGATGTGATCTCACCCCTCCACTTT. This encodes CSARGGDVISPLHF.

This clonotype was observed a handful of times. The chain is built from TRBV28 and TRBJ1-1, with D unclear. The CDR3 is 14 amino acids. Between the trimmed V and J ends, which lost 2 bases and 0 bases, there was a span of 7 bases. The germline V gene has CDR1 MDHEN and CDR2 SYDVKM. CDR3 DNA: TGTGCCAGCAGTTTAAGGGCACTGAACACTGAAGCTTTCTTT. Its protein product is CASSLRALNTEAFF.

The chain couples TRBV5-1 to TRBJ1-1; 7 nucleotides agree with TRBD1. V was clipped by 7 bases and J by 0 bases; unmatched bases: 3. Germline loops: CDR1 SGHRS, CDR2 YFSETQ. The CDR3 has 13 residues. The CDR3 region has the DNA TGCGCCAGCGGGGACAGTCTGAACACTGAAGCTTTCTTT. Residues: CASGDSLNTEAFF.

The chain has TRBV29-1 and TRBJ1-1, with D hard to call. V was pared by 7 bases and J by 11 bases, with 20 bases between. The length of the CDR3 is 12 residues. From germline, CDR1 is SQVTM and CDR2 ANQGSEA. CDR3 sequence: CSAKEGSLEAFF. The CDR3 DNA follows: TGCAGCGCCAAAGAGGGCAGTTTAGAGGCTTTCTTT.

The chain couples TRBV20-1 to TRBJ2-1, with TRBD1 matching 7 bases. V lost 1 base to trimming and J lost 0 bases; unmatched junction nucleotides: 9. The CDR3 covers 17 residues. CDR1 DFQATT and CDR2 SNEGSKA come from the germline V gene (reference sequence). The CDR3 coding sequence is TGCAGTGCTAGAGGACAGGGAAGAATAAGCTCCTACAATGAGCAGTTCTTC. It specifies CSARGQGRISSYNEQFF.

The chain couples TRBV12-3 or TRBV12-4 to TRBJ2-1; D is unresolved. V was shortened by 11 bases and J by 3 bases, with 11 bases between the two germline ends. The CDR3 is 12 amino acids. The CDR3 region is CAQVGSYNEQFF. In DNA, the CDR3 is TGTGCCCAAGTTGGCAGCTACAATGAGCAGTTCTTC.

The V call is TRBV14, the J call TRBJ1-2; D is unclear. CDR1 SGHDN and CDR2 FVKESK come from the germline V gene. The CDR3 loop spans 13 amino acids. Trimming cost V 0 bases and J 8 bases, with 10 bases left between them. The CDR3 DNA follows: TGTGCCAGCAGCCAAGATGTCGGTGGGGGCTACACCTTC. It translates to CASSQDVGGGYTF.